This is a list of T cell receptor beta chains from one sample in a study of type 1 and type 2 diabetes patients. TCRdb analysed the multiplex PCR reads with MiXCR anew, one entry per CDR3 protein. The sample includes 250,000 or so distinct CDR3 sequences, more than 40% of them seen just once. Material for sequencing was peripheral blood mononuclear cells (PBMCs). Receptor source: a man aged 18 to 29 with type 2 diabetes. CDR3s include the opening cysteine and the closing phenylalanine or tryptophan. D genes are given only for firm matches. Clone size is given for some rows only: seen once, a few or many times, or a class if the clone is expanded.

DNA | CDR3 | D | size | J | V
TGTGCCTGGAGTGTACTGTCGGGCGGGGCCAACGTCCTGACTTTC | CAWSVLSGGANVLTF | . | many | TRBJ2-6 | TRBV30
TGTGCCAGCAGCTTAGTACAGGCCAATTCACCCCTCCACTTT | CASSLVQANSPLHF | . | . | TRBJ1-6 | TRBV11-2
TGTGCCAGCTATAAGACCTCCTACGAGCAGTACTTC | CASYKTSYEQYF | . | few | TRBJ2-7 | TRBV2
TGCGCCAGCAGCCCATTCGTATCCTATGGCTACACCTTC | CASSPFVSYGYTF | . | once | TRBJ1-2 | TRBV5-1
TGTGCCATCAGTGAACTACTTGGCCCGGTCAGCTCCTACGAGCAGTACTTC | CAISELLGPVSSYEQYF | . | few | TRBJ2-7 | TRBV10-3
TGTGCCAGCAGCCCTACCCTCGCCCACGAAGACGCTGAAGCTTTCTTT | CASSPTLAHEDAEAFF | . | . | TRBJ1-1 | TRBV14
TGTGCCAGCACGGCCGTCCCCTCACCCCTCCACTTT | CASTAVPSPLHF | . | few | TRBJ1-6 | TRBV6-1
TGTGCCAGCAGTTATATTGGCACAGATACGCAGTATTTT | CASSYIGTDTQYF | . | . | TRBJ2-3 | TRBV6-5
TGTGCCAGTAGTGGGGGGATCGACCAAGAGACCCAGTACTTC | CASSGGIDQETQYF | . | few | TRBJ2-5 | TRBV19
TGCAGTGCTAGAGCGACAGGGAGAGATCGTGGCTACACCTTC | CSARATGRDRGYTF | TRBD1 | . | TRBJ1-2 | TRBV20-1
TGTGCCACCAGCACCTCCTCCTACAATGAGCAGTTCTTC | CATSTSSYNEQFF | . | . | TRBJ2-1 | TRBV15
TGCAGTGCTAGGCCGACAGGGCCGAACACCGGGGAGCTGTTTTTT | CSARPTGPNTGELFF | TRBD1 | . | TRBJ2-2 | TRBV20-1
TGTGCCAGCAGCAATGACAGGGGATCCTCCGAGCAGTACTTC | CASSNDRGSSEQYF | TRBD1 | few | TRBJ2-7 | TRBV12-3/TRBV12-4
TGTGCCAGCAGTTTACAGGCTAGCGGCACCTACGAGCAGTACTTC | CASSLQASGTYEQYF | TRBD2 | . | TRBJ2-7 | TRBV12-3/TRBV12-4
TGTGCCAGCAGTGTTCGAGCGGTCGCGAACACCGGGGAGCTGTTTTTT | CASSVRAVANTGELFF | . | . | TRBJ2-2 | TRBV2
TGCAGCGTTGATCAGTGGGACACTAGCACAGATACGCAGTATTTT | CSVDQWDTSTDTQYF | . | . | TRBJ2-3 | TRBV29-1
TGTGCCAGCAGTGGTACTCTAGGCGAGCAGTACTTC | CASSGTLGEQYF | . | . | TRBJ2-7 | TRBV6-1
TGCAGCGTTGAACACCTTAACAATGAGCAGTTCTTC | CSVEHLNNEQFF | . | . | TRBJ2-1 | TRBV29-1
TGTGCCAGCAGCGGGGCCAGGGAATGGCGCACAGATACGCAGTATTTT | CASSGAREWRTDTQYF | . | . | TRBJ2-3 | TRBV5-4
TGTGCCAGCAGTGGGGGGTATGAGCAGTTCTTC | CASSGGYEQFF | . | few | TRBJ2-1 | TRBV2
TGTGCCAGCAGTCATCAAGCCGGGACAGGGTCCTCTTCCGGTGGGGAGCTGTTTTTT | CASSHQAGTGSSSGGELFF | TRBD1 | . | TRBJ2-2 | TRBV9
TGTGCCAGCAGCCCGGACTACGTTGGCACCGGGGAGCTGTTTTTT | CASSPDYVGTGELFF | . | . | TRBJ2-2 | TRBV14
TGTGCCAGCAGTGGGACAGGTCAGCCCCAGCATTTT | CASSGTGQPQHF | TRBD1 | . | TRBJ1-5 | TRBV25-1
TGTGCCAGTAGTATCAGGGGGGGGAGTGATTACGAGCAGTACTTC | CASSIRGGSDYEQYF | . | few | TRBJ2-7 | TRBV19
TGTGCCAGCAGCCCTAGGGGGGGGGTTGGAGCTTTCTTT | CASSPRGGVGAFF | . | once | TRBJ1-1 | TRBV7-9
TGTGCCAGCAGACCCTCGACAGGGGGAAATCAGCCCCAGCATTTT | CASRPSTGGNQPQHF | TRBD1 | few | TRBJ1-5 | TRBV2
TGTGCCAGCAGCTCCGGGACTAGCATGTCAGGGCCCCAGTACTTC | CASSSGTSMSGPQYF | TRBD2 | . | TRBJ2-5 | TRBV7-3
TGTGCCAGCAGCCAGCGACAGGGTCCAGCAGTAAATCAGCCCCAGCATTTT | CASSQRQGPAVNQPQHF | TRBD1 | . | TRBJ1-5 | TRBV7-6
TGTGCCAGCAGCCCTCAGACAGGGATGAACGCTGAAGCTTTCTTT | CASSPQTGMNAEAFF | TRBD1 | . | TRBJ1-1 | TRBV12-3/TRBV12-4
TGTGCCACCAGCACTAGACAGGCACAAGAGACCCAGTACTTC | CATSTRQAQETQYF | . | few | TRBJ2-5 | TRBV24-1
TGTGCCAGCAGTTACGGGGGAGCGGGGGGGCCAAGGAATGAGCAGTTCTTC | CASSYGGAGGPRNEQFF | TRBD2 | . | TRBJ2-1 | TRBV6-5
TGTGCCAGTAGTATGAATTATTGGGGGAGGACTGAAGCTTTCTTT | CASSMNYWGRTEAFF | . | . | TRBJ1-1 | TRBV19
TGTGCCAGCGAGCGACAGAACACTGAAGCTTTCTTT | CASERQNTEAFF | . | many | TRBJ1-1 | TRBV2
TGTGCCATCAGTGATCGGACTCCCAATCAGCCCCAGCATTTT | CAISDRTPNQPQHF | . | few | TRBJ1-5 | TRBV10-3
TGTGCCAGTAAGGTGACAGGGGGCTTTGGCTACACCTTC | CASKVTGGFGYTF | TRBD1 | once | TRBJ1-2 | TRBV19
TGTGCCAGCTCAACTCTACCCGGGACTAGCGGCTACGAGCAGTACTTC | CASSTLPGTSGYEQYF | TRBD2 | . | TRBJ2-7 | TRBV18
TGTGCCAGTACCTACCCCTCAGAGTCCTATGGCTACACCTTC | CASTYPSESYGYTF | . | . | TRBJ1-2 | TRBV19
TGTGCCAGCAGCCAGGGGTTGAGCAATCAGCCCCAGCATTTT | CASSQGLSNQPQHF | . | . | TRBJ1-5 | TRBV7-8
TGTGCCAGCAGCCACCCCTTGACGGTGGGGCACACTGAAGCTTTCTTT | CASSHPLTVGHTEAFF | . | . | TRBJ1-1 | TRBV7-9
TGTGCCAGCAAAGGAGATAGGGGGCGCCGAAGCACTGAAGCTTTCTTT | CASKGDRGRRSTEAFF | TRBD1 | . | TRBJ1-1 | TRBV2
TGTGCCAGCAGCCTGGGAATTCCTAACTATGGCTACACCTTC | CASSLGIPNYGYTF | . | . | TRBJ1-2 | TRBV7-6
TGTGCCAGCGGGGTCCAGGGACAGGGAAGTCAGCCCCAGCATTTT | CASGVQGQGSQPQHF | TRBD1 | . | TRBJ1-5 | TRBV7-8